At least ten counts were recorded for the clone carrying this TCR beta chain. The sample originates from a study of regulatory T cells in long-lasting Graves disease. The V and J ends lost 5 bases and 4 bases, in that order; junction bases with no gene match: 7. This CDR3 has 16 amino acids. Germline values: CDR1 MNHNS, CDR2 SASEGT. Through Arm-PCR of CDR3 regions and iRepertoire HTBI primers, TCR beta libraries were built. Each CDR3 protein gets one entry after TCRdb re-called the multiplex PCR reads with MiXCR. Among 400,000 or so distinct CDR3 sequences listed, around 20% were seen once. Time point defined: persistent/refractory GD, antithyroid drugs over 5 years with positive TRAb. Researchers made the TCR library from RNA that was extracted from PBMCs.

This sequence joins TRBV6-1 and TRBJ1-4; 10 bases align to TRBD1. The TCR was taken from a female donor with Graves disease. The material sequenced was peripheral blood mononuclear cells (PBMCs), taken when the disease was refractory, from a patient treated with antithyroid drugs. The chain's CDR3 is CASSPGTGAVNEKLFF. CDR3 nucleotide sequence: TGTGCCAGCAGTCCCGGGACAGGGGCCGTTAATGAAAAACTGTTTTTT.